This paragraph reports one T cell receptor (beta chain). The antigen remains undetermined. This entry belongs to a study of cytomegalovirus exposure and HLA in healthy donors. Study observations and caveats: HLA-A and HLA-B allele assignments for most subjects were reportedly predicted accurately using TCR beta sequences. TRBV6-2, TRBV6-3 and other indistinguishable V segments were excluded. Rates of TCR association differed by HLA locus in a later analysis, with DRB1 highest and HLA-C lowest. Reports showed the classifier diagnosing cytomegalovirus status with high specificity and sensitivity.

Primers: 60 Vbeta forward and 13 Jbeta reverse. The assay was immunoSEQ multiplex PCR, and TCRdb's table has in-frame clones only and misses some. Of about 220,000 clones listed, approximately 88% are singletons. Germline CDR1 reads SGHAT; CDR2 reads FQNNGV. This CDR3 comprises 13 residues. V shed 6 bases and J shed 6 bases, with 15 bases lying between them. This chain joins TRBV11-2 and TRBJ2-7; perhaps TRBD1 as D (5 bases). The receptor comes from a boy aged 2 to 10 in good health and CMV-seronegative. The sequencing sample was made of PBMCs. The DNA of the CDR3 is TGTGCCAGCAGTTCCGGGCAGGGCCGCGAGCAGTACTTC. Protein: CASSSGQGREQYF.